The 17 T cell receptor beta chains reported below all come from one sample, sequenced in a study of blood T cell repertoires in COVID-19. Profiling relied on immunoSEQ multiplex PCR, and the TCRdb table lists in-frame clones only, not all of them. Counted here are around 230,000 clones, about 85% occurring once; the ten biggest clones make up around 2.7%. The sequenced material came from PBMCs or T cells enriched from blood (not recorded which). All receptors come from a woman in her 30s who had recovered from COVID-19.

V usage is TRBV3-1 (or the pseudogene TRBV3-2) and J usage is TRBJ1-1, with D perhaps matching TRBD1 (5 bases). V lost 1 base and J 4 bases, leaving 10 bases between the germline ends. The CDR3 extends over 14 amino acids. CDR1 and CDR2 (germline): LGHDT, YNNKEL (reference sequence). CDR3 amino acids: CASSQGIGATEAFF. CDR3 sequence (DNA): TGTGCCAGCAGCCAAGGGATTGGGGCCACTGAAGCTTTCTTT.

This rearrangement joins TRBV19 to TRBJ2-2; 11 bases align to TRBD1. CDR1 is LNHDA, CDR2 SQIVND, per germline (reference sequence). The CDR3 loop spans 15 amino acids. V lost 5 bases to trimming and J lost 5 bases; unmatched junction nucleotides: 4. This chain's CDR3 is CASSPGTGGTGELFF. The CDR3 coding sequence is TGTGCCAGTAGTCCCGGGACAGGGGGAACCGGGGAGCTGTTTTTT.

This clone was observed a single time. The chain joins TRBV10-3 to TRBJ1-1, with 8 bases that match TRBD1. Unmatched junction bases numbered 4, after V lost 4 bases and J lost 3 bases. The CDR3 is 14 amino acids. Germline CDR1 reads ENHRY; CDR2 reads SYGVKD. The CDR3 here is CAISAGTGHTEAFF. In DNA, the CDR3 is TGTGCCATCAGTGCTGGGACAGGACACACTGAAGCTTTCTTT.

This clone was counted many times. The chain uses TRBV6-4 and TRBJ2-1; 11 positions agree with TRBD2. The CDR3 is 17 amino acids. Germline V gene sequence: CDR1 MRHNA, CDR2 SNTAGT. V was clipped by 4 bases and J by 7 bases; unmatched bases: 12. Here the CDR3 reads CASSVASGGTPLNEQFF. For the CDR3, the DNA is TGTGCCAGCAGTGTCGCTAGCGGGGGGACTCCCTTGAATGAGCAGTTCTTC.

CDR3 residues: CASSVGTGVLNEQFF. DNA for the CDR3: TGTGCCAGCAGCGTAGGCACAGGGGTGCTCAATGAGCAGTTCTTC. This chain links TRBV9 with TRBJ2-1; 7 nucleotides agree with TRBD1. The CDR3 contains 15 residues. Germline CDR1 is SGDLS and CDR2 is YYNGEE. The V gene end was trimmed by 0 bases and the J gene end by 6 bases; junction bases not matched to a gene: 6.

The chain employs TRBV5-1 and TRBJ1-2; D is perhaps TRBD1 (5 bases). There are 13 residues in the CDR3. CDR1 and CDR2 (germline): SGHRS, YFSETQ. Trimming removed 0 bases at V and 6 bases at J, with 9 bases between. Written as DNA, the CDR3 is TGCGCCAGCAGCTTGGAGGGGTTTGATGGCTACACCTTC. This codes for CASSLEGFDGYTF.

This clone was seen more than once but under ten times. This rearrangement joins TRBV7-8 to TRBJ1-4; D unclear. CDR1 is SGHVS and CDR2 is FQNEAQ in the germline V gene. This CDR3 is built from 15 residues. V lost 5 bases to trimming and J lost 6 bases, with 16 bases between them. This CDR3 is CASSARGLFDEKLFF. CDR3 nucleotides: TGTGCCAGCAGCGCCAGAGGGTTATTCGATGAAAAACTGTTTTTT.

The rearrangement joins TRBV4-3 to TRBJ1-4; 8 bases are a match to TRBD1. The germline gives CDR1 LGHNA, CDR2 YSLEER. The CDR3 totals 16 residues. V shed 4 bases and J 7 bases; nucleotides not matched to a gene: 11. The CDR3 region has the DNA TGCGCCAGCAGCCGGACACCCGGGACAGGCTCTGAAAAACTGTTTTTT. Translating it yields CASSRTPGTGSEKLFF.

This chain links TRBV7-2 with TRBJ2-1; 8 bases are a match to TRBD1. Germline V gene data show CDR1 as SGHTA and CDR2 as FQGNSA. The J segment lost 8 bases and the V segment lost 9 bases, leaving 15 bases of the junction unmatched. This CDR3 is built from 15 residues. Written as DNA, the CDR3 is TGTGCCAGTAGCGCCCGGACAGGGTGGGGGGATGAGCAGTTCTTC. Its translation is CASSARTGWGDEQFF.

This rearrangement joins TRBV3-1 (or the pseudogene TRBV3-2) to TRBJ2-5; 8 bases line up with TRBD1. The trim removed 3 bases at V and 5 bases at J, leaving 8 bases unmatched. Germline V gene sequence: CDR1 LGHDT, CDR2 YNNKEL (reference sequence). This CDR3 is built from 15 residues. The CDR3: CASSQTGTGMETQYF. The CDR3 region has the DNA TGTGCCAGCAGCCAGACTGGGACAGGTATGGAGACCCAGTACTTC.

This chain links TRBV5-4 with TRBJ2-7; 7 nucleotides match TRBD1. Germline V CDR1 and CDR2: SGHNT, YYREEE (reference sequence). The CDR3 has 15 residues. V lost 4 bases, J lost 0 bases, and 7 bases stayed unmatched. The CDR3 sequence: CASSPGTASSYEQYF. DNA of the CDR3: TGTGCCAGCAGCCCCGGGACAGCGAGCTCCTACGAGCAGTACTTC.

This chain joins TRBV4-1 and TRBJ1-1, with a weak D call TRBD1 (5 bases). V lost 4 bases and J 5 bases, leaving 17 bases between the germline ends. Looked up from germline, CDR1 is MGHRA and CDR2 is YSYEKL. The CDR3 covers 15 residues. As DNA, the CDR3 is TGCGCCAGCAGCCTAGTTGGGGGGTATGGAACTGAAGCTTTCTTT. Residues: CASSLVGGYGTEAFF.

The V gene is TRBV2, the J gene TRBJ2-3, with 7 bases fitting TRBD2. This CDR3 contains 13 residues. The V gene's germline CDR1 is SNHLY and CDR2 FYNNEI. With 5 bases clipped from V and 5 bases from J, the junction kept 4 bases outside the gene matches. CDR3 coding DNA: TGTGCCAGCAGTAAGGAGCGGGGAGATACGCAGTATTTT. Encoded protein: CASSKERGDTQYF.

This chain's CDR3 is CASSFPENTEAFF. As DNA, the CDR3 is TGTGCCAGTAGTTTCCCAGAGAACACTGAAGCTTTCTTT. V gene TRBV19 combines with J gene TRBJ1-1; no definite D call. The CDR3 runs 13 residues. Germline lookup yields CDR1 LNHDA and CDR2 SQIVND (reference sequence). Trimming took 5 bases from V and 1 from J, leaving 8 bases between them.

The rearrangement links TRBV6-1 to TRBJ2-1; perhaps TRBD2 as D (5 bases). V was cut by 3 bases and J by 2 bases, with 8 bases left in between. Germline assignment: CDR1 MNHNS and CDR2 SASEGT. The CDR3 length is 14 residues. CDR3 DNA: TGTGCCAGCAGTGACCCCGGGACCTACAATGAGCAGTTCTTC. Translating it yields CASSDPGTYNEQFF.

The genes are TRBV29-1 and TRBJ1-2; 7 nucleotides agree with TRBD1. There are 13 residues in the CDR3. V was pared by 7 bases and J by 8 bases, with 13 bases of the junction left unmatched. Per the germline V gene, CDR1 is SQVTM and CDR2 is ANQGSEA. CDR3 DNA: TGCAGCGCCCTGGGACAGCCCCTAGGCGGCTACACCTTC. Its translation is CSALGQPLGGYTF. Together with reference TRBV29-1 and TRBJ1-2, the CDR3 gives the full variable domain: SAVISQKPSRDICQRGTSLTIQCQVDSQVTMMFWYRQQPGQSLTLIATANQGSEATYESGFVIDKFPISRPNLTFSTLTVSNMSPEDSSIYLCSALGQPLGGYTFGSGTRLTVV.

This chain links TRBV29-1 with TRBJ1-2, with a tentative D call TRBD1 (5 bases). Germline assignment: CDR1 SQVTM and CDR2 ANQGSEA. This CDR3 comprises 12 residues. V lost 2 bases, J lost 7 bases, and 11 bases lay in between. CDR3 in amino acids: CSVETRGGGYTF. DNA for the CDR3: TGCAGCGTTGAAACAAGGGGCGGTGGCTACACCTTC.